These T cell receptor beta chains were read from a single sample in a study of early T cells in non-severe SARS-CoV-2 infection. One entry per CDR3 protein results from TCRdb running MiXCR on the 5' RACE reads. This sample yields roughly 34,000 distinct CDR3 sequences, of which 4.7% are seen a single time; around 8% belongs to the top ten. Material for sequencing was whole blood. These receptors originate from an adult who was a healthcare worker with PCR-confirmed SARS-CoV-2 infection or an uninfected control (not recorded which). Both conserved end residues are part of each CDR3. The D gene is left open where the match is weak. Clone size, where shown, is once, few, many, or a class for clones that have expanded.

D: -
V: TRBV6-5
J: TRBJ2-5
size: many
DNA: TGTGCCAGCTACCCCGCCTATACCCGGACAAGACAAGAGACCCAGTACTTC
CDR3: CASYPAYTRTRQETQYF

D: -
V: TRBV28
J: TRBJ1-2
size: many
DNA: TGTGCCAGCAGGGTCAAGGGGATCTATGGCTACACCTTC
CDR3: CASRVKGIYGYTF

D: -
V: TRBV30
J: TRBJ1-1
size: many
DNA: TGTGCCTGGAGTGGGGCCTCCCTGAACACTGAAGCTTTCTTT
CDR3: CAWSGASLNTEAFF

D: TRBD2
V: TRBV3-1
J: TRBJ2-1
size: medium-sized
DNA: TGTGCCAGCAGCCAGAGGAGCGGGGGCTGGGAGCAGTTCTTC
CDR3: CASSQRSGGWEQFF

D: -
V: TRBV28
J: TRBJ2-4
size: many
DNA: TGTGCCAGCAGTTTACCGGGGGCCAAAAACATTCAGTACTTC
CDR3: CASSLPGAKNIQYF

D: -
V: TRBV5-6
J: TRBJ1-2
size: many
DNA: TGTGCCAGCAGCTTGGGGACGAGCAACTATGGCTACACCTTC
CDR3: CASSLGTSNYGYTF

D: -
V: TRBV7-2
J: TRBJ2-7
size: few
DNA: TGTGCCAGCAGCCAGGGGGGGGCCCTAACCTACGAGCAGTACTTC
CDR3: CASSQGGALTYEQYF

D: TRBD1
V: TRBV7-9
J: TRBJ2-2
size: many
DNA: TGTGCCAGCAGGTCCGGGACAGGGAACACCGGGGAGCTGTTTTTT
CDR3: CASRSGTGNTGELFF

D: -
V: TRBV24-1
J: TRBJ1-6
size: many
DNA: TGTGCCACCAGTGACCAGGATTCACCCCTCCACTTT
CDR3: CATSDQDSPLHF

D: -
V: TRBV11-2
J: TRBJ2-3
size: -
DNA: TGTGCCAGCAGCTCAGATATTAGCACAGATACGCAGTATTTT
CDR3: CASSSDISTDTQYF

D: TRBD2
V: TRBV7-8
J: TRBJ2-1
size: few
DNA: TGTGCCAGCAGCCGAAGACTAGCGACTGTCTCCTACAATGAGCAGTTCTTC
CDR3: CASSRRLATVSYNEQFF

D: -
V: TRBV7-2
J: TRBJ1-2
size: many
DNA: TGTGCCAGCAGCCCCTTAGACAGCATGCCTAACTATGGCTACACCTTC
CDR3: CASSPLDSMPNYGYTF

D: TRBD2
V: TRBV3-1
J: TRBJ2-7
size: many
DNA: TGTGCCAGCAGCCTAATGGGACTAGCTTACGAGCAGTACTTC
CDR3: CASSLMGLAYEQYF

D: -
V: TRBV6-4
J: TRBJ2-2
size: many
DNA: TGTGCCAGCAGTGACTCAACGAACACCGGGGAGCTGTTTTTT
CDR3: CASSDSTNTGELFF

D: -
V: TRBV2
J: TRBJ1-2
size: many
DNA: TGTGCCAGCATTTCTGGCTATGGCTACACCTTC
CDR3: CASISGYGYTF

D: -
V: TRBV12-3/TRBV12-4
J: TRBJ2-1
size: many
DNA: TGTGCCAGCAGTTCTAGGGGTCCACGCTCCTACAATGAGCAGTTCTTC
CDR3: CASSSRGPRSYNEQFF

D: TRBD2
V: TRBV24-1
J: TRBJ2-2
size: -
DNA: TGTGCCACCAGTGATCCACAGGGACTAGCGGGGGGAAACACCGGGGAGCTGTTTTTT
CDR3: CATSDPQGLAGGNTGELFF

D: -
V: TRBV30
J: TRBJ2-1
size: -
DNA: TGTGCCTGGACCCTGGCCGGGGACAATGAGCAGTTCTTC
CDR3: CAWTLAGDNEQFF

D: -
V: TRBV10-2
J: TRBJ2-1
size: few
DNA: TGCGCCAGCAGTGAGAGGGGGGGCCATGAGCAGTTCTTC
CDR3: CASSERGGHEQFF

D: TRBD2
V: TRBV2
J: TRBJ2-1
size: many
DNA: TGTGCCAGCAGTTGGGAGGGTCCGAGGTTCTTC
CDR3: CASSWEGPRFF

D: TRBD1
V: TRBV20-1
J: TRBJ2-1
size: many
DNA: TGCAGTGCTAGAGGGACAGGTTACAATGAGCAGTTCTTC
CDR3: CSARGTGYNEQFF

D: -
V: TRBV7-9
J: TRBJ2-5
size: many
DNA: TGTGCTATTACTCAAGAGACCCAGTACTTC
CDR3: CAITQETQYF